This T cell receptor (beta chain) emerged from a study of CXCR3-negative and CXCR3-positive naive CD8 T cells (dated 2019 in TCRdb). Broadly, across the study: In total, about 135 million TRB reads were obtained, or roughly 1.5 +/- 0.3 million reads per library. Diversity and physicochemical repertoire analyses covered roughly eleven donors pooled from two independent experiments. TRBV-TRBJ cluster analysis included naive subsets from about 5 donors and memory cells from 3 donors. Overall results and qualifications from the work: Similar TRBV-TRBJ usage was shown by naive CXCR3-negative and CXCR3-positive cells from the same donor, whereas distinct patterns were shown by memory cells. Because CXCR3 expression was partially decreased after cryopreservation, freshly isolated PBMCs were used for most assays. Because surface CD5, which is linked to self-reactivity in mice, was comparable between the naive subsets, TCR interaction strength was also inferred from TRB CDR3 physicochemical properties. Comparably high repertoire diversity was found in both naive subsets, whereas much lower repertoire diversity was found in memory CD8+ T cells.

Sequenced on a NextSeq 550. The Human TCR Profiling Kit (MiLaboratory) was used to make UMI-labeled 5' RACE TRB cDNA libraries. cDNA synthesis used the entire amount of extracted RNA, and PCR amplification then used the entire amount of cDNA produced. Libraries were prepared in parallel with an identical number of PCR cycles. Processing in the source paper ran as follows. With a requirement of at least two reads per UMI, MIGEC and MiXCR extracted about 50,000 +/- 10,000 unique UMI-labeled TRB cDNA molecules per library. On average, about 40,000 +/- 10,000 functional in-frame TRB CDR3 nucleotide clonotypes lacking stop codons were found per library. Diversity metrics, including normalized Shannon-Wiener and Chao1, were computed in VDJtools after downsampling to 5000 UMI-labeled TRB molecules per sample. Clonotype-size-weighted physicochemical properties of the central five CDR3 residues (interaction energy, strength, volume and Kidera factor 4) were computed in VDJtools. TCRdb reprocessed the public reads and reports one entry per CDR3 protein sequence, without DNA. TCRdb assigned the V and J calls; the authors' analysis was not used. The table of this sample itemizes approximately 41,000 distinct CDR3 sequences. Clones ranked in the top ten supply 9.5% to 12% of the sample.

As for this clonotype: Its antigen is not yet known.

The germline V gene encodes CDR1 MDHEN and CDR2 SYDVKM. The CDR3 numbers 15 residues from cysteine through phenylalanine. No DNA sequence was recorded. For each CD8+ T cell subset, flow sorting was done in triplicate, and 250,000 to 300,000 cells per subset went directly into RLT lysis buffer. Standard density gradient centrifugation was used to isolate peripheral blood mononuclear cells from buffy coats. An RNeasy Mini Kit was used to extract total RNA from the sorted cells. Sequencing was performed on memory CD8+ T cells from blood. The sample's cell subset or site, from its label and the paper: conventional CD8+ memory T cells (TMEM), sorted as controls. The sequence was obtained from a human donor in good health. Some clones in this sample may be carry-over from other donors' samples. The chain joins TRBV28 to TRBJ2-2; as DNA is missing, the TRBD2 call by TCRdb cannot be tested. The CDR3 region: CASEEKGLYTGELFF.